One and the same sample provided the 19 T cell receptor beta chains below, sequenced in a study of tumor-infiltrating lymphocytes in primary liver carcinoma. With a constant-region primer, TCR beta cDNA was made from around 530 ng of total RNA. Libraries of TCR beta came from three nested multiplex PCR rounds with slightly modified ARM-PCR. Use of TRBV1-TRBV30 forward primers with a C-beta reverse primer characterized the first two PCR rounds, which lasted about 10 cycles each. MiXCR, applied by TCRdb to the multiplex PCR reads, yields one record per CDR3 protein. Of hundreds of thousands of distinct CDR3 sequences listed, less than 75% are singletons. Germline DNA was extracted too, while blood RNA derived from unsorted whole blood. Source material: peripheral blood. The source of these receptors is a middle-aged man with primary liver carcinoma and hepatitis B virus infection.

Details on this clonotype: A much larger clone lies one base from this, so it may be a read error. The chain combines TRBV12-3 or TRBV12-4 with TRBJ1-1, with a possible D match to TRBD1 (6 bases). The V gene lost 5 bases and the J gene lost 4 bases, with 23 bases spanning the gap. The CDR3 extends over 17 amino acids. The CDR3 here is CASSPVPGHGRSTEAFF. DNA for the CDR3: TGTGCCAGCAGTCCGGTCCCGGGACATGGACGCAGCACTGAAGCTTTCTTT.

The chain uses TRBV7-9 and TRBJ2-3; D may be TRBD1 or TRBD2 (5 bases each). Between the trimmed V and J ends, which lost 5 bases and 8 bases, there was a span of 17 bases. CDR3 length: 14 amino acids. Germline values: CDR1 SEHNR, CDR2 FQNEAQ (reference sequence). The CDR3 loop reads CASSPGLDPATQYF. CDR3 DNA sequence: TGTGCCAGCAGCCCGGGGCTAGACCCAGCTACGCAGTATTTT.

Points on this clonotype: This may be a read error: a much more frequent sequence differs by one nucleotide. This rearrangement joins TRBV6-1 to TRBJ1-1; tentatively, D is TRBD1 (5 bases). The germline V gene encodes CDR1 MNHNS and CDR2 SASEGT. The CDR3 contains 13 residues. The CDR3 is CVSRRGMNTEAFF. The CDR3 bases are TGTGTCAGCAGGAGGGGAATGAACACTGAAGCTTTCTTT.

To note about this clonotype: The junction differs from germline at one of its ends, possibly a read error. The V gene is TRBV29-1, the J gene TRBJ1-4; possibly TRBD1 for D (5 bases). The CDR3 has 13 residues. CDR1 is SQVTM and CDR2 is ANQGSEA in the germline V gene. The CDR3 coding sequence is TGCATCGTTGAGGGACCCGCTAATGAACAACTGTTTTTT. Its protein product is CIVEGPANEQLFF.

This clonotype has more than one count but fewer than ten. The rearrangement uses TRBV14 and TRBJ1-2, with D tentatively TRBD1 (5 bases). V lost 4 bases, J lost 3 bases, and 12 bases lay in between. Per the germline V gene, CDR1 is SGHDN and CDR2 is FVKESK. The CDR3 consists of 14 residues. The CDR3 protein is CASSRGTYDYGYTF. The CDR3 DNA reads TGTGCCAGCAGCCGGGGGACGTACGACTATGGCTACACCTTC.

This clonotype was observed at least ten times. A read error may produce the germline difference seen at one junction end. CDR3 sequence reads: CSVEEGGTNEKLFF. The CDR3 DNA sequence: TGCAGCGTGGAAGAGGGGGGCACTAATGAAAAACTGTTTTTT. J is TRBJ1-4 and V is TRBV29-1, with a weak D call TRBD1 (6 bases). CDR1 and CDR2 from the germline V gene are SQVTM and ANQGSEA. This CDR3 is 14 amino acids long.

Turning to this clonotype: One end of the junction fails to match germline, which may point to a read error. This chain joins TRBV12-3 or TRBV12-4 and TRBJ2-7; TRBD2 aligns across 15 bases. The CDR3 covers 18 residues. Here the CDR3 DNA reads TGTGCCAGCACTACCGGACTAGCGGGAGGGCCGTTCCCCTACGAGCGGTACTTC. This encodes CASTTGLAGGPFPYERYF.

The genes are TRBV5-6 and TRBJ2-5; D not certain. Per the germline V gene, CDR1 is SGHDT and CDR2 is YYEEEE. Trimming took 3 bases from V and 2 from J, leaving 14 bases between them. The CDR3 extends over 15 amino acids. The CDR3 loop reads CASSSVLRPQETQYF. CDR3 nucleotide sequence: TGTGCCAGCAGCTCCGTCTTAAGGCCTCAAGAGACCCAGTACTTC.

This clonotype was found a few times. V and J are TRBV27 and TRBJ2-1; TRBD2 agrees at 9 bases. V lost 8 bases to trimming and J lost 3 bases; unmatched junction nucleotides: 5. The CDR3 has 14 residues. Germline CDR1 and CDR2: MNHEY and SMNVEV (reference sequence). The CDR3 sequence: CASQAGGNYNEQFF. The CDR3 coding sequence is TGTGCCAGCCAAGCGGGAGGCAACTACAATGAGCAGTTCTTC.

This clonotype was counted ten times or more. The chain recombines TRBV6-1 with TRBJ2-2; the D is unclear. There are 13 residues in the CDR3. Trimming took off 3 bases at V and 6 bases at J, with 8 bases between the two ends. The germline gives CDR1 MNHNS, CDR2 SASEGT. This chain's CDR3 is CASSDEWPGELFF. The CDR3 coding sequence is TGTGCCAGCAGTGATGAATGGCCCGGGGAGCTGTTTTTT.

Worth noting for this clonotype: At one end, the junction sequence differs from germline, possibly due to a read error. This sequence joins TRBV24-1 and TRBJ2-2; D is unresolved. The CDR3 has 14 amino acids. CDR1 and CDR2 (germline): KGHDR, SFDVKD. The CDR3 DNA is TGTGTCACCATGGGCAGGAGTAACACCGGGGAGCTGTTTTTT. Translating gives CVTMGRSNTGELFF.

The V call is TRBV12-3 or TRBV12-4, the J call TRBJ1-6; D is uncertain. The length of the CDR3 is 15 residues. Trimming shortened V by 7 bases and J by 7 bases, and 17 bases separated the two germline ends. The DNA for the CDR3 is TGTGCCAGCACCCAGCGGGGATTCGAAAATTCACCCCTCCACTTT. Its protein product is CASTQRGFENSPLHF.

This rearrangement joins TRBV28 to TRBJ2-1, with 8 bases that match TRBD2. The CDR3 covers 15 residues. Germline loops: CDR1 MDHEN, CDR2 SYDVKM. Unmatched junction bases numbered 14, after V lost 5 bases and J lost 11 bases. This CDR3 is CASSPVGGGHDKQFF. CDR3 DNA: TGTGCCAGCAGTCCCGTCGGGGGGGGACACGATAAGCAGTTCTTC.

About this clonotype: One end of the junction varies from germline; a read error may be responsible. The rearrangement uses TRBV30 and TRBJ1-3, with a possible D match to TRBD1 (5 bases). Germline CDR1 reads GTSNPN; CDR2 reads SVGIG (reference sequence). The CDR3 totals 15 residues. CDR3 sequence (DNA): TGTGCCCGGAGCCGGGACTCTGGCTCTGGAAACACCATATATTTT. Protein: CARSRDSGSGNTIYF.

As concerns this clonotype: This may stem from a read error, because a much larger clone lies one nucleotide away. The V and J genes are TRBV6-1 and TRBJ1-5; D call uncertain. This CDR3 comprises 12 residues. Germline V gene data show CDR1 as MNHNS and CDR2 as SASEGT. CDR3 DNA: TGTGCCAGCAGGGTCCTCCGGCAGCCCCGGCATTTT. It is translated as CASRVLRQPRHF.

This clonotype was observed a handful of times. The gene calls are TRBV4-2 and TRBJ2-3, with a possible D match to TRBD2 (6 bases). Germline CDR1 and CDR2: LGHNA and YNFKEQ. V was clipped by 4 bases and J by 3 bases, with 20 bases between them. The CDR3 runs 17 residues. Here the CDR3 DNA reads TGTGCCAGCAGCCTAGATACAGCACTACGGGGGACAGATACGCAGTATTTT. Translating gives CASSLDTALRGTDTQYF.

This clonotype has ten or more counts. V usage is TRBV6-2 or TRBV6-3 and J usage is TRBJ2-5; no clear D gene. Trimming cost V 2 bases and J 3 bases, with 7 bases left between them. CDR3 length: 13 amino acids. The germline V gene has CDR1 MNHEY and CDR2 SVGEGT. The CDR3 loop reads CASSYGRKETQYF. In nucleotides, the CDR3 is TGTGCCAGCAGTTACGGTAGAAAAGAGACCCAGTACTTC.

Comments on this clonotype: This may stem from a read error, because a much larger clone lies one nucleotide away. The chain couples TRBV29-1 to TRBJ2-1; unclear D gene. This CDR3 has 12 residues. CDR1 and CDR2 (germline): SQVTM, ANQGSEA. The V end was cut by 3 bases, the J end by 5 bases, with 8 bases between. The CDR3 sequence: CSVDRSHNEQFF. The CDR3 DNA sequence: TGCAGCGTTGACAGGAGCCACAATGAGCAGTTCTTC.

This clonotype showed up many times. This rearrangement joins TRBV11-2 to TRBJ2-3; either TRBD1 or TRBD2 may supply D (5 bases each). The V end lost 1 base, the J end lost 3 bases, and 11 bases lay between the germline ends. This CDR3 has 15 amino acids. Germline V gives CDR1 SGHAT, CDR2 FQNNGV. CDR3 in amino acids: CASSLVMGETDTQYF. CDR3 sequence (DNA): TGTGCCAGCAGCTTAGTGATGGGGGAGACAGATACGCAGTATTTT.